The 9 T cell receptor beta chains given below trace back to one sample, sequenced in a study of T cells in Graves' hyperthyroidism and ophthalmopathy. RNA transcripts yielded amplified TCR beta CDR3 regions. HTBI primers drove first-round RT-PCR of the TCR CDR3. TCRdb re-called the multiplex PCR reads through MiXCR, storing one row per CDR3 protein. The sample includes around 700,000 distinct CDR3 sequences, roughly 20% of them seen just once. The sequencing sample was made of blood. The receptors derive from a woman in her fifties or sixties with Graves' hyperthyroidism that later progressed to Graves' ophthalmopathy.

This clonotype was detected many times. The chain uses TRBV6-1 and TRBJ1-1, with TRBD1 matching over 9 bases. The length of the CDR3 is 14 residues. Trimming took 7 bases from V and 1 from J; bases not matched to a gene: 4. Germline assignment: CDR1 MNHNS and CDR2 SASEGT. DNA for the CDR3: TGTGCCAGCATAACAGGGGGCGGGAACACTGAAGCTTTCTTT. This translates into CASITGGGNTEAFF.

This clonotype was seen a handful of times. The CDR3 DNA sequence: TGCAGTGCTAGAGATATGACTAGCGGGACATACGAGCAGTACTTC. This encodes CSARDMTSGTYEQYF. This chain joins TRBV20-1 and TRBJ2-7; 11 bases agree with TRBD2. Per germline, CDR1 DFQATT and CDR2 SNEGSKA (reference sequence). The CDR3 spans 15 residues. V lost 0 bases to trimming and J lost 4 bases; unmatched junction nucleotides: 5.

This clonotype was found a few times. The V and J genes are TRBV29-1 and TRBJ2-3; D is uncertain. Germline V gene lookup returns CDR1 SQVTM and CDR2 ANQGSEA. CDR3 size: 14 residues. Between the trimmed V and J ends, which lost 0 bases and 3 bases, there was a span of 10 bases. CDR3 region: CSVEEQDKTDTQYF. In DNA, the CDR3 is TGCAGCGTTGAAGAGCAGGATAAGACAGATACGCAGTATTTT.

The chain has TRBV7-9 and TRBJ2-7, with 7 nucleotides matching TRBD2. The CDR3 spans 13 residues. V was pared by 9 bases and J by 5 bases, with 10 bases of the junction left unmatched. Germline CDR1 and CDR2: SEHNR and FQNEAQ (reference sequence). CDR3 DNA sequence: TGTGCCAGTAGCGGGCTTGTTCTCAACGAGCAGTACTTC. Its protein is CASSGLVLNEQYF.

This chain uses TRBV6-4 with TRBJ1-2, with a weak D call TRBD1 (6 bases). The CDR3 is 13 amino acids. Trimming left V 5 bases short and J 3 bases short, with 10 bases between. Germline CDR1 reads MRHNA; CDR2 reads SNTAGT. The chain's CDR3 is CASSKGHDYGYTF. CDR3 nucleotide sequence: TGTGCCAGCAGTAAGGGACATGACTATGGCTACACCTTC.

This chain connects TRBV6-2 or TRBV6-3 to TRBJ2-3; 7 bases match TRBD2. This CDR3 has 13 residues. Germline CDR1 MNHEY, CDR2 SVGEGT. The ends lost 6 bases at V and 4 bases at J; junction bases unmatched: 4. The chain's CDR3 is CASRRLASDTQYF. CDR3 nucleotides: TGTGCCAGCAGAAGACTAGCATCAGATACGCAGTATTTT.

This clonotype was seen more than once but under ten times. The chain links TRBV11-2 to TRBJ1-4; unclear D gene. Trimming pared 3 bases from V and 8 bases from J, leaving 13 bases between. Germline V gene sequence: CDR1 SGHAT, CDR2 FQNNGV. The CDR3 has 14 amino acids. The CDR3 is CASSFATAREKLFF. DNA of the CDR3: TGTGCCAGCAGCTTCGCAACCGCGAGGGAAAAACTGTTTTTT.

This clonotype came up a few times. The rearrangement links TRBV27 to TRBJ1-2; no definite D call. V was cut by 5 bases and J by 5 bases, with 6 bases left in between. CDR3 length: 11 amino acids. Looked up from germline, CDR1 is MNHEY and CDR2 is SMNVEV (reference sequence). The DNA of the CDR3 is TGTGCCAGCAGTATGGGTTATGGCTACACCTTC. This gives the protein CASSMGYGYTF.

At least ten counts were recorded for this clonotype. The chain employs TRBV13 and TRBJ2-7, with unresolved D. Germline values: CDR1 PRHDT, CDR2 FYEKMQ (reference sequence). Trimming pared 6 bases from V and 7 bases from J, leaving 13 bases between. The CDR3 sequence is 12 residues long. The CDR3, as DNA: TGTGCCAGCAGTTCAGCCCGGGTTGAGCAGTACTTC. This sequence encodes CASSSARVEQYF.